These T cell receptor beta chains were read from a single sample in a study of T cells and Merkel cell carcinoma outcomes. Profiling relied on immunoSEQ multiplex PCR, and the TCRdb table lists in-frame clones only, not all of them. The top ten hold around 8.3% of the sample, which has about 15,000 clones, about nine tenths seen once. Sequencing was done on a sample of tumor tissue from Merkel cell carcinoma. These TCRs come from a human donor with Merkel cell carcinoma. The CDR3 runs from the conserved cysteine through the conserved F or W. Each record gives: D gene, clone size, V gene, J gene, CDR3 DNA, CDR3 protein. The D gene is left open where the match is weak. The size of a clone is reported for some rows only, either as once, few or many, or as a class for expanded clones.

D gene: TRBD2; clone size: .; V gene: TRBV25-1; J gene: TRBJ2-5; CDR3 DNA: TGTGCCAGCAGTGGGACTAGCGGGGCCGAAGAGACCCAGTACTTC; CDR3 protein: CASSGTSGAEETQYF
D gene: .; clone size: .; V gene: TRBV18; J gene: TRBJ2-7; CDR3 DNA: TGTGCCAGCTCACCAGAGAGACCCCCCGCCGAGCAGTACTTC; CDR3 protein: CASSPERPPAEQYF
D gene: .; clone size: .; V gene: TRBV6-6; J gene: TRBJ2-7; CDR3 DNA: TGTGCCAGCAGCCCAGACAAGGACCTTTCCTACGAGCAGTACTTC; CDR3 protein: CASSPDKDLSYEQYF
D gene: TRBD2; clone size: .; V gene: TRBV5-1; J gene: TRBJ2-1; CDR3 DNA: TGCGCCAGCAGCACCCAGACTAGCGGGAACGGCGTTGAGCAGTTCTTC; CDR3 protein: CASSTQTSGNGVEQFF
D gene: TRBD1; clone size: .; V gene: TRBV28; J gene: TRBJ1-1; CDR3 DNA: TGTGCCAGCACCGGGGGGACAGCAAACACTGAAGCTTTCTTT; CDR3 protein: CASTGGTANTEAFF
D gene: TRBD1; clone size: .; V gene: TRBV9; J gene: TRBJ1-3; CDR3 DNA: TGTGCCAGCAGCCCGCTCGACAGGGGAATTGACACCATATATTTT; CDR3 protein: CASSPLDRGIDTIYF
D gene: TRBD2; clone size: .; V gene: TRBV5-6; J gene: TRBJ2-7; CDR3 DNA: TGTGCCAGCAATCCTAGCGGGAACCGTTACGAGCAGTACTTC; CDR3 protein: CASNPSGNRYEQYF
D gene: TRBD2; clone size: .; V gene: TRBV19; J gene: TRBJ2-1; CDR3 DNA: TGTGCCAGTAGCGCCTCGAGACTAGCGGGGGGCAATGAGCAGTTCTTC; CDR3 protein: CASSASRLAGGNEQFF
D gene: .; clone size: .; V gene: TRBV11-2; J gene: TRBJ1-6; CDR3 DNA: TGTGCCAGCAGCTTAGATCGTGAATCACCCCTCCACTTT; CDR3 protein: CASSLDRESPLHF
D gene: .; clone size: .; V gene: TRBV11-3; J gene: TRBJ1-1; CDR3 DNA: TGTGCCAGCAGCCCTAGCCGGGGTAGGAGGAACACTGAAGCTTTCTTT; CDR3 protein: CASSPSRGRRNTEAFF
D gene: .; clone size: .; V gene: TRBV30; J gene: TRBJ2-7; CDR3 DNA: TGTGCCTGCACGGTTGGGGGGCGCGAGCAGTACTTC; CDR3 protein: CACTVGGREQYF
D gene: TRBD1; clone size: .; V gene: TRBV6-5; J gene: TRBJ2-2; CDR3 DNA: TGTGCCAGCAGTCCGGGACAGGGTTCAGGGGAGCTGTTTTTT; CDR3 protein: CASSPGQGSGELFF
D gene: .; clone size: .; V gene: TRBV9; J gene: TRBJ2-3; CDR3 DNA: TGTGCCAGCAGCGTAGCTACTGGGGGTACGGATACGCAGTATTTT; CDR3 protein: CASSVATGGTDTQYF
D gene: .; clone size: .; V gene: TRBV6-1; J gene: TRBJ1-1; CDR3 DNA: TGTGCCAGCAGTGAATTTGGGAACACTGAAGCTTTCTTT; CDR3 protein: CASSEFGNTEAFF
D gene: .; clone size: .; V gene: TRBV5-1; J gene: TRBJ2-2; CDR3 DNA: TGCGCCAGCAGCTTGTATGGCGACGCGAACACCGGGGAGCTGTTTTTT; CDR3 protein: CASSLYGDANTGELFF
D gene: .; clone size: .; V gene: TRBV5-1; J gene: TRBJ2-3; CDR3 DNA: TGCGCCAGCAGCTTGGGAGTGTCGAGGGGTTCTATTGTTGATACGCAGTATTTT; CDR3 protein: CASSLGVSRGSIVDTQYF
D gene: TRBD1; clone size: .; V gene: TRBV2; J gene: TRBJ1-1; CDR3 DNA: TGTGCCAGCAGTCCGACAGGGGGCAACACTGAAGCTTTCTTT; CDR3 protein: CASSPTGGNTEAFF
D gene: .; clone size: few; V gene: TRBV25-1; J gene: TRBJ1-2; CDR3 DNA: TGTGCCAGCAGTCCCCTAATCGCGGAGTTTTATAGTGGCTACACCTTC; CDR3 protein: CASSPLIAEFYSGYTF
D gene: .; clone size: .; V gene: TRBV19; J gene: TRBJ2-5; CDR3 DNA: TGTGCCAGTGCTTCGACGGGGATGCGAGAGACCCAGTACTTC; CDR3 protein: CASASTGMRETQYF
D gene: .; clone size: .; V gene: TRBV5-1; J gene: TRBJ1-3; CDR3 DNA: TGCGCCAGCAGCTTTAATCCTGGAAACACCATATATTTT; CDR3 protein: CASSFNPGNTIYF
D gene: .; clone size: .; V gene: TRBV7-2; J gene: TRBJ2-1; CDR3 DNA: TGTGCCAGCAGGCCATTTTGGGAAGGGAATGAGCAGTTCTTC; CDR3 protein: CASRPFWEGNEQFF